A selection of T cell receptor beta chains follows, all from one sample in a study of cytomegalovirus exposure and HLA in healthy donors. The table came from immunoSEQ multiplex PCR; TCRdb's copy has only in-frame clones and leaves some out. The sample has 100,000 to 150,000 clones; over 65% are singletons. The sequencing sample was made of PBMCs. These receptors all stem from a middle-aged man in good health and CMV-seropositive. Both conserved end residues are part of each CDR3. A D gene is named only where the DNA matches it firmly. Clone size appears in some rows only: once, few, many, or a class for an expanded clone.

TRBJ1-3	NA	NA	TRBV2	TGTGCCAGCAGGAGGACAAACTCTGGAAACACCATATATTTT	CASRRTNSGNTIYF
TRBJ2-7	medium-sized	TRBD1	TRBV28	TGTGCCAGCAGTTTTCCCCCCGGGACAGGGACAGTTTTAGACGAGCAGTACTTC	CASSFPPGTGTVLDEQYF
TRBJ1-2	few	TRBD1	TRBV30	TGTGCCTGGAGTGTTGGCAGGGGGACCTATGGCTACACCTTC	CAWSVGRGTYGYTF
TRBJ1-2	NA	NA	TRBV6-1	TGTGCCAGCAGTGATGAGGGGGTAGCTAACTATGGCTACACCTTC	CASSDEGVANYGYTF
TRBJ2-1	NA	NA	TRBV12-5	TGTGCTAGTGGCTTTTCCAGTTTCAATGAGCAGTTCTTC	CASGFSSFNEQFF
TRBJ1-3	once	NA	TRBV4-2	TGTGCCAGCAGCCAAGATTGGGAGGGAAACACCATATATTTT	CASSQDWEGNTIYF
TRBJ2-5	NA	TRBD1	TRBV5-1	TGCGCCAGCAGCTTGGTGGGGACAGATATACAAGAGACCCAGTACTTC	CASSLVGTDIQETQYF
TRBJ2-7	NA	TRBD1	TRBV6-1	TGTGCCAGCAGTGAAGCAGGGCAGGGGGAGTACTTC	CASSEAGQGEYF
TRBJ2-3	once	TRBD2	TRBV9	TGTGCCAGCAGCGTAGAAAGTGGTGGGGAGGGAACCATCCGCACAGATACGCAGTATTTT	CASSVESGGEGTIRTDTQYF
TRBJ2-7	NA	TRBD1	TRBV12-5	TGTGCTAGTGCCGTTGGCCAGGGGGTTGCTTACGAGCAGTACTTC	CASAVGQGVAYEQYF
TRBJ2-5	NA	NA	TRBV5-1	TGCGCCAGCAGCTTGGTCAGACAAGAGACCCAGTACTTC	CASSLVRQETQYF
TRBJ1-5	NA	TRBD1	TRBV19	TGTGCCAGTCGGACAGGGTATAGCAATCAGCCCCAGCATTTT	CASRTGYSNQPQHF
TRBJ1-3	NA	NA	TRBV7-3	TGTGCCAGCAGCTTATTAAGCCGTGGGGGCAGCAAGCTCTCTGGAAACACCATATATTTT	CASSLLSRGGSKLSGNTIYF
TRBJ2-7	NA	TRBD1	TRBV30	TGTGCCTGGAGTAGGGCAGGGGGCGAAAGTTCCTACGAGCAGTACTTC	CAWSRAGGESSYEQYF
TRBJ2-7	NA	TRBD2	TRBV7-2	TGTGCCAGCAGTTGGACTAGCGGGTCCTCCTACGAGCAGTACTTC	CASSWTSGSSYEQYF
TRBJ2-1	NA	NA	TRBV7-2	TGTGCCAGCATACAGGTCTCCTACAATGAGCAGTTCTTC	CASIQVSYNEQFF
TRBJ2-7	NA	TRBD1	TRBV5-8	TGTGCCAGCAGCTTGAGGGACAGGGGGCTAGGCGAGCAGTACTTC	CASSLRDRGLGEQYF
TRBJ1-5	NA	NA	TRBV29-1	TGCAGCGTTGTCGGAGCTGAAGGTAATCAGCCCCAGCATTTT	CSVVGAEGNQPQHF
TRBJ2-7	once	TRBD2	TRBV11-3	TGTGCCAGCAGCTTGACTAGCAGGAACTCCTACGAGCAGTACTTC	CASSLTSRNSYEQYF
TRBJ1-5	NA	NA	TRBV28	TGTGCCAGCAGTTATCAACAGCCCCAGCATTTT	CASSYQQPQHF
TRBJ2-2	NA	NA	TRBV27	TGTGCCAGCAGGCCTAACCACTTAGCGGAGAACACCGGGGAGCTGTTTTTT	CASRPNHLAENTGELFF
TRBJ2-7	NA	TRBD1	TRBV2	TGTGCCAGCAGCGGACAGGGGAAGTACGAGCAGTACTTC	CASSGQGKYEQYF
TRBJ2-7	NA	TRBD1	TRBV11-1	TGTGCCAGCAGTCCGCGGACAGGCTACGAGCAGTACTTC	CASSPRTGYEQYF
TRBJ1-1	few	NA	TRBV6-1	TGTGCCAGCAGACCATGGGGAGGCACTGAAGCTTTCTTT	CASRPWGGTEAFF
TRBJ1-4	NA	NA	TRBV18	TGTGCCAGCTCACCCGGGGGTGCAACTAATGAAAAACTGTTTTTT	CASSPGGATNEKLFF
TRBJ1-1	NA	NA	TRBV7-2	TGTGCCAGCAGCTTACAAGGGGTTCTCACTGAAGCTTTCTTT	CASSLQGVLTEAFF
TRBJ2-1	NA	NA	TRBV4-3	TGCGCCAGCAGCCAAGTAGGAGGGAACAATGAGCAGTTCTTC	CASSQVGGNNEQFF
TRBJ2-2	few	TRBD2	TRBV6-5	TGTGCCAGCAGTTTATTTAGCGGGGGCGCCGGGGAGCTGTTTTTT	CASSLFSGGAGELFF
TRBJ2-1	NA	NA	TRBV7-2	TGTGCCAGCAGCCAACGGGGAACCTCCTACAATGAGCAGTTCTTC	CASSQRGTSYNEQFF
TRBJ2-1	NA	TRBD2	TRBV7-2	TGTGCCAGCAGCCAGCCAGGCGGGAGGGGTGAGCAGTTCTTC	CASSQPGGRGEQFF
TRBJ1-1	once	NA	TRBV18	TGTGCCAGCTCACCGGCTGTGAACACTGAAGCTTTCTTT	CASSPAVNTEAFF
TRBJ2-3	few	NA	TRBV28	TGTGTGGTCTATGGCACAGATACGCAGTATTTT	CVVYGTDTQYF
TRBJ1-5	NA	TRBD1	TRBV7-2	TGTGCCAGCACCCCCGGGGGGACAGGGGGAGTCCAGCCCCAGCATTTT	CASTPGGTGGVQPQHF
TRBJ1-2	NA	TRBD1	TRBV28	TGTGCCAGCACTCTGGAAAGGGGGACAGGCGGCTACACCTTC	CASTLERGTGGYTF
TRBJ2-7	NA	TRBD1	TRBV5-1	TGCGCCAGCAGACTTACACCGGGACAGGGGGACTACGAGCAGTACTTC	CASRLTPGQGDYEQYF
TRBJ1-5	NA	TRBD1	TRBV5-1	TGCGCCAGCAGCTTGGACAGGGGGCTCAATCAGCCCCAGCATTTT	CASSLDRGLNQPQHF
TRBJ1-2	NA	NA	TRBV11-2	TGTGCCAGCAGCTGGGATCGGGGGGCAAGTACTGGCTACACCTTC	CASSWDRGASTGYTF
TRBJ2-7	NA	TRBD2	TRBV7-2	TGTGCCAGCAGCTTAGCCCGCCCACAGCGGGAGCCATACGAGCAGTACTTC	CASSLARPQREPYEQYF
TRBJ1-1	NA	NA	TRBV2	TGTGCCAGCACGACAGACCAGAACACTGAAGCTTTCTTT	CASTTDQNTEAFF
TRBJ1-6	NA	TRBD1	TRBV5-4	TGTGCCAGCAGCTTAGTACAGGGGTCAGGCTCACCCCTCCACTTT	CASSLVQGSGSPLHF
TRBJ2-5	NA	NA	TRBV27	TGTGCCAGCAGTTTATCGAACAGGGCTGAGACCCAGTACTTC	CASSLSNRAETQYF
TRBJ2-7	NA	TRBD1	TRBV14	TGTGCCAGCGCCAAAACAGGGGAATTCTCCGCCGAGCAGTACTTC	CASAKTGEFSAEQYF
TRBJ1-2	NA	TRBD1	TRBV6-1	TGTGCCAGCAGTACGCGGACAGGCAACTATGGCTACACCTTC	CASSTRTGNYGYTF
TRBJ2-5	NA	NA	TRBV11-1	TGTGCCAGCAGCTTAGTTCAGGCACAAGAGACCCAGTACTTC	CASSLVQAQETQYF